The 21 T cell receptor beta chains presented below share a single source sample, sequenced in a study of cytomegalovirus exposure and HLA in healthy donors. The study ran its PCR with 60 Vbeta and 13 Jbeta primers. Here immunoSEQ multiplex PCR was the method, and the copy in TCRdb shows in-frame clones only, minus some. Found here are approximately 110,000 clones, just under 75% of them singletons; the top ten hold approximately 4.3%. Sequencing used PBMCs. These receptors all come from a man in his 60s in good health and CMV-seropositive.

The chain uses TRBV28 and TRBJ2-7, with 9 bases fitting TRBD1. This CDR3 has 15 amino acids. The junction had 5 bases not matched to a gene; V was cut back by 2 bases and J by 3 bases. Germline-derived CDR1 and CDR2 are MDHEN and SYDVKM. CDR3 nucleotide sequence: TGTGCCAGCAGTTTAGGGGGACAGGGAATCTACGAGCAGTACTTC. It yields the protein CASSLGGQGIYEQYF.

CDR3 in amino acids: CASSLSGRGNQPQHF. The CDR3, as DNA: TGTGCCAGCAGCCTAAGTGGGAGGGGCAATCAGCCCCAGCATTTT. The chain combines TRBV28 with TRBJ1-5; D unclear. CDR3 length equals 15 residues. Germline CDR1 and CDR2: MDHEN and SYDVKM. Between the trimmed V and J ends, which lost 6 bases and 2 bases, there was a span of 14 bases. Full variable domain (outside the CDR3, taken from reference TRBV28 and TRBJ1-5): DVKVTQSSRYLVKRTGEKVFLECVQDMDHENMFWYRQDPGLGLRLIYFSYDVKMKEKGDIPEGYSVSREKKERFSLILESASTNQTSMYLCASSLSGRGNQPQHFGDGTRLSIL.

V gene TRBV9 combines with J gene TRBJ2-3; 9 positions agree with TRBD2. V shed 2 bases and J 2 bases; nucleotides not matched to a gene: 3. Germline CDR1 reads SGDLS; CDR2 reads YYNGEE. The CDR3 sequence is 15 residues long. The CDR3 reads CASSVGTSYTDTQYF. DNA for the CDR3: TGTGCCAGCAGCGTCGGGACTAGCTACACAGATACGCAGTATTTT.

This chain links TRBV30 with TRBJ1-5; D gene uncertain. CDR3 length: 12 amino acids. The germline V and J ends were trimmed by 2 bases and 4 bases, with 6 bases remaining between them. Germline lookup yields CDR1 GTSNPN and CDR2 SVGIG (reference sequence). The CDR3 spells CAWSPQNQPQHF. The CDR3 DNA reads TGTGCCTGGAGTCCTCAGAATCAGCCCCAGCATTTT.

V and J are TRBV19 and TRBJ1-5; 7 bases are shared with TRBD1. Trimming cost V 7 bases and J 3 bases; bases outside gene matches: 6. From germline, CDR1 is LNHDA and CDR2 SQIVND (reference sequence). The CDR3 sequence is 14 residues long. CDR3 nucleotide sequence: TGTGCCAGTACCGGGGGACAGCCCAATCAGCCCCAGCATTTT. Protein product: CASTGGQPNQPQHF. The whole variable domain, remainder taken from reference TRBV19 and TRBJ1-5, is DGGITQSPKYLFRKEGQNVTLSCEQNLNHDAMYWYRQDPGQGLRLIYYSQIVNDFQKGDIAEGYSVSREKKESFPLTVTSAQKNPTAFYLCASTGGQPNQPQHFGDGTRLSIL.

The rearrangement links TRBV5-1 to TRBJ2-3; possible D gene TRBD2, 5 bases. Germline assignment: CDR1 SGHRS and CDR2 YFSETQ. Trimming took 4 bases from V and 3 from J, leaving 12 bases between them. This CDR3 has 14 amino acids. The CDR3 coding sequence is TGCGCCAGCAGCCCGGCGGGCGAAACAGATACGCAGTATTTT. Its translation: CASSPAGETDTQYF.

The chain recombines TRBV29-1 with TRBJ1-3; D may be TRBD1 (5 bases). The CDR3 spans 13 residues. CDR1 and CDR2 from the germline V gene are SQVTM and ANQGSEA. V was cut by 7 bases and J by 2 bases, with 12 bases left in between. The CDR3 DNA is TGCAGCGCCGGGGGTATTGCTGGAAACACCATATATTTT. This gives the protein CSAGGIAGNTIYF.

The genes are TRBV19 and TRBJ2-3; 10 nucleotides match TRBD2. Per the germline V gene, CDR1 is LNHDA and CDR2 is SQIVND (reference sequence). J was trimmed by 8 bases and V by 5 bases; bases with no gene match: 16. The CDR3 loop spans 17 amino acids. The CDR3 reads CASSVISSGGISGTQYF. As DNA, the CDR3 is TGTGCCAGTAGTGTTATCTCTAGCGGGGGCATTTCGGGTACGCAGTATTTT.

The chain couples TRBV6-6 to TRBJ1-2; TRBD1 might be the D (5 bases). CDR1 and CDR2 (germline): MNHNY, SVGAGI (reference sequence). Between the trimmed V and J ends, which lost 5 bases and 5 bases, there was a span of 12 bases. The CDR3 has 13 amino acids. CDR3 sequence reads: CASSPRGEYGYTF. DNA for the CDR3: TGTGCCAGCAGTCCTCGGGGGGAGTATGGCTACACCTTC.

This clone was observed a single time. The chain uses TRBV5-1 and TRBJ2-7; the match to TRBD2 covers 10 bases. Per the germline V gene, CDR1 is SGHRS and CDR2 is YFSETQ. V gave up 1 base and J gave up 1 base; unmatched junction bases: 5. CDR3 size: 16 residues. The CDR3 spells CASSLRGLAASYEQYF. The CDR3 nucleotides read TGCGCCAGCAGCTTGAGAGGACTAGCGGCATCCTACGAGCAGTACTTC.

The chain has TRBV4-1 and TRBJ1-2, with a possible D match to TRBD1 (5 bases). There are 13 residues in the CDR3. V shed 1 base and J shed 2 bases, with 5 bases lying between them. The germline gives CDR1 MGHRA, CDR2 YSYEKL. CDR3 protein: CASSQGTNYGYTF. DNA of the CDR3: TGCGCCAGCAGCCAAGGGACAAACTATGGCTACACCTTC.

This clone has more than one count but fewer than ten. The CDR3 coding sequence is TGTGCCAGCAGTGAACGCTGGACAGGGTTGGGGAGCAATCAGCCCCAGCATTTT. It yields the protein CASSERWTGLGSNQPQHF. The chain links TRBV6-1 to TRBJ1-5; 8 bases line up with TRBD1. Germline V gene sequence: CDR1 MNHNS, CDR2 SASEGT. The CDR3 extends over 18 amino acids. The J segment lost 1 base and the V segment lost 2 bases, leaving 10 bases of the junction unmatched.

The chain carries TRBV29-1 and TRBJ2-7, with a possible D match to TRBD1 (8 bases). The CDR3 totals 13 residues. V was shortened by 6 bases and J by 5 bases, with 17 bases between the two germline ends. The germline gives CDR1 SQVTM, CDR2 ANQGSEA. The CDR3 loop is CSVAITGGDEQYF. In DNA, the CDR3 is TGCAGCGTGGCTATTACAGGGGGGGACGAGCAGTACTTC.

The chain combines TRBV6-1 with TRBJ2-5; D possibly corresponds to TRBD2 (6 bases). Looked up from germline, CDR1 is MNHNS and CDR2 is SASEGT. The CDR3 is 13 residues long. Trimming removed 4 bases at V and 5 bases at J, with 11 bases between. The CDR3 region has the DNA TGTGCCAGCAGTGTCGGGGGAAAGGAGACCCAGTACTTC. Protein sequence: CASSVGGKETQYF.

The DNA of the CDR3 is TGTGCCAGTATGGGGACAGGGGGCTACACCTTC. Its protein is CASMGTGGYTF. This sequence joins TRBV19 and TRBJ1-2; 9 bases line up with TRBD1. This CDR3 is 11 amino acids long. V lost 7 bases to trimming and J lost 8 bases; unmatched junction nucleotides: 2. Germline assignment: CDR1 LNHDA and CDR2 SQIVND (reference sequence). The complete variable domain, with remaining parts taken from reference TRBV19 and TRBJ1-2, reads DGGITQSPKYLFRKEGQNVTLSCEQNLNHDAMYWYRQDPGQGLRLIYYSQIVNDFQKGDIAEGYSVSREKKESFPLTVTSAQKNPTAFYLCASMGTGGYTFGSGTRLTVV.

This sequence joins TRBV5-1 and TRBJ2-3; 7 bases map to TRBD1. The CDR3 has 16 amino acids. Per the germline V gene, CDR1 is SGHRS and CDR2 is YFSETQ. V trimming: 4 bases; J trimming: 2 bases; junction bases outside the gene matches: 10. CDR3 residues: CASSTLTGSTTDTQYF. DNA of the CDR3: TGCGCCAGCAGCACTTTGACAGGGTCCACCACAGATACGCAGTATTTT.

This chain joins TRBV5-1 and TRBJ1-4; 8 bases match TRBD1. The CDR3 spans 14 residues. Trimming cost V 4 bases and J 8 bases; bases outside gene matches: 7. The germline V gene has CDR1 SGHRS and CDR2 YFSETQ. The CDR3 reads CASSPDRDYEKLFF. The DNA for the CDR3 is TGCGCCAGCAGCCCGGACAGGGACTACGAAAAACTGTTTTTT.

This clone was detected only a few times. The chain has TRBV7-3 and TRBJ2-1; 7 bases are a match to TRBD2. Germline lookup yields CDR1 SGHTA and CDR2 FQGTGA. The CDR3 loop spans 16 amino acids. V lost 4 bases to trimming and J lost 6 bases; unmatched junction nucleotides: 12. This CDR3 is CASSSSPRGGANEQFF. Here the CDR3 DNA reads TGTGCCAGCAGCTCCTCTCCGCGGGGAGGGGCCAATGAGCAGTTCTTC.

This chain joins TRBV9 and TRBJ2-3; no reliable D call. From germline, CDR1 is SGDLS and CDR2 YYNGEE. The CDR3 has 14 residues. Trimming stripped 6 bases from V and 2 bases from J, with 13 bases between. This chain's CDR3 is CASTSTPHTDTQYF. Written as DNA, the CDR3 is TGTGCCAGCACATCTACTCCCCACACAGATACGCAGTATTTT.

This chain joins TRBV6-1 and TRBJ1-1; possible D gene TRBD1, 5 bases. Germline loops: CDR1 MNHNS, CDR2 SASEGT. The CDR3 sequence is 13 residues long. Trimming took 8 bases from V and 2 from J, leaving 12 bases between them. CDR3 loop: CASRSRGNTEAFF. CDR3 nucleotide sequence: TGTGCCAGCCGTTCAAGGGGTAACACTGAAGCTTTCTTT.

The V and J genes are TRBV28 and TRBJ2-7, with D maybe TRBD1 (5 bases). Germline assignment: CDR1 MDHEN and CDR2 SYDVKM. V lost 3 bases and J lost 2, with 14 bases in between. The CDR3 runs 15 residues. The CDR3 loop reads CASSFQGLGAYEQYF. CDR3 sequence (DNA): TGTGCCAGCAGTTTTCAAGGTTTAGGGGCCTACGAGCAGTACTTC.